This TCR beta chain derives from a study of shared clonotypes between healthy human individuals. Study findings and constraints: Naive subsets tended to show greater estimated richness than memory subsets. Clonotypes shared by all four donors outscored non-shared clonotypes in generation probability.

The repertoire was sequenced with immunoSEQ multiplex PCR; TCRdb's copy has only in-frame clones and lacks some. The sample holds 2 million to 2.5 million clones, around 95% seen once. V was trimmed by 7 bases and J by 1 base, leaving 13 bases between them. This CDR3 is built from 14 residues. The germline gives CDR1 MNHEY, CDR2 SVGAGI. The study drew its donors from healthy HIV-negative adults without recent acute infections or vaccinations. CD45RA-negative memory and CD45RA+ naive subsets were split from the CD4+ cells. A note on this clone: What it recognizes is unknown.

The sequenced sample consisted of naive CD4+ T cells sorted from blood. Specified subset: CD45RA+ positively selected. V gene TRBV6-5 combines with J gene TRBJ1-1, with D unclear. The TCR was taken from a young man in good health. CDR3: CASTMGSGNTEAFF. The CDR3 DNA is TGTGCCAGCACTATGGGGTCAGGGAACACTGAAGCTTTCTTT.